A single sample is the source of the 32 T cell receptor beta chains below, sequenced in a study of T-cell reconstitution after alpha-beta-depleted transplantation in children. Unique molecular identifiers were incorporated during preparation of the TCRbeta library. TCRdb re-derived calls from the PCR reads in MiXCR, one entry per CDR3 protein. In the table there are 600,000 to 700,000 distinct CDR3 sequences, around 16% of which are singletons. Sequenced here: PBMCs from the stem cell graft donor, sampled from the stem cell graft. These receptors originate from a human donor who donated a stem cell graft to a child with acute myeloid leukemia.

This clonotype was picked up many times. The J gene is TRBJ2-1, the V gene TRBV6-1, with 10 positions matching TRBD2. This CDR3 region has 15 residues. Germline V gene sequence: CDR1 MNHNS, CDR2 SASEGT. With V trimmed by 6 bases and J by 4 bases, 6 bases remained unmatched. The CDR3 sequence: CASRLTSGDYNEQFF. The CDR3 DNA follows: TGTGCCAGCAGACTAACTAGCGGGGATTACAATGAGCAGTTCTTC.

The rearrangement uses TRBV15 and TRBJ1-6; no firm D call. This CDR3 has 17 residues. V was trimmed by 0 bases and J by 0 bases, leaving 9 bases between them. CDR1 is LNHNV and CDR2 is YYDKDF in the germline V gene (reference sequence). This CDR3 reads CATSRDLLSSYNSPLHF. The CDR3 nucleotides read TGTGCCACCAGCAGAGATTTACTAAGCTCCTATAATTCACCCCTCCACTTT.

The table lists this clonotype with a few counts. The chain uses TRBV24-1 and TRBJ2-3; 13 nucleotides agree with TRBD2. This CDR3 is 18 amino acids long. The V and J ends lost 0 bases and 0 bases, in that order; junction bases with no gene match: 2. Per the germline V gene, CDR1 is KGHDR and CDR2 is SFDVKD. The CDR3 spells CATSDLGTSGASTDTQYF. Here the CDR3 DNA reads TGTGCCACCAGTGATTTGGGGACTAGCGGGGCTAGCACAGATACGCAGTATTTT.

This clonotype turned up a few times. The CDR3 protein is CASSFTPTGSLTEQFF. CDR3 coding DNA: TGTGCCAGCAGCTTCACACCTACGGGTTCACTTACGGAGCAGTTCTTC. The chain employs TRBV7-6 and TRBJ2-1; D is unresolved. V lost 3 bases and J 10 bases, leaving 22 bases between the germline ends. The CDR3 length is 16 residues. Germline values: CDR1 SGHVS, CDR2 FNYEAQ.

This clonotype was seen a few times. The chain recombines TRBV5-1 with TRBJ2-1; D may be TRBD1 or TRBD2 (6 bases each). The CDR3 totals 14 residues. Trimming cost V 3 bases and J 9 bases, with 16 bases left between them. CDR1 and CDR2 from the germline V gene are SGHRS and YFSETQ. The CDR3 loop is CASSYGGRNGEQFF. Written as DNA, the CDR3 is TGCGCCAGCAGCTATGGGGGGCGAAACGGTGAGCAGTTCTTC.

The table lists this clonotype with many counts. This chain links TRBV3-1 with TRBJ2-1, with D possibly TRBD2 on 6 matching bases. From germline, CDR1 is LGHDT and CDR2 YNNKEL (reference sequence). V was shortened by 4 bases and J by 10 bases, with 20 bases between the two germline ends. This CDR3 region has 15 residues. CDR3 in DNA: TGTGCCAGCAGCCGATCCCGGGACGGACTACAGGAGCAGTTCTTC. As protein: CASSRSRDGLQEQFF.

This clonotype was observed many times. An end of the junction does not agree with germline; a read error may underlie this. The chain recombines TRBV13 with TRBJ2-1; D perhaps matches TRBD2 (5 bases). CDR3 length equals 11 residues. Germline V lookup: CDR1 PRHDT, CDR2 FYEKMQ (reference sequence). CDR3 in DNA: TGTGCCAGCAGCTTAGAAAGGACTTTAGTCTTC. Protein sequence: CASSLERTLVF.

There are many counts of this clonotype. The rearrangement joins TRBV5-1 to TRBJ2-2, with unresolved D. Trimming cost V 0 bases and J 1 base, with 1 base left between them. This CDR3 has 13 residues. CDR1 and CDR2 (germline): SGHRS, YFSETQ. The CDR3 coding sequence is TGCGCCAGCAGCTTGGTGAACACCGGGGAGCTGTTTTTT. Translated, it gives CASSLVNTGELFF.

This clonotype was counted many times. The genes are TRBV20-1 and TRBJ2-7; 8 nucleotides match TRBD1. This CDR3 region has 12 residues. J gave up 5 bases and V 4 bases, and 4 bases lay outside the gene matches. In germline, CDR1 is DFQATT, CDR2 SNEGSKA (reference sequence). Written as DNA, the CDR3 is TGCAGTGCTACCAAACAGGGGGACGAGCAGTACTTC. Translation: CSATKQGDEQYF.

This clonotype has just a few counts. The CDR3 region is CASSFSFSDARDPISPLHF. The CDR3, as DNA: TGCGCCAGCAGCTTTAGTTTCTCGGATGCGAGGGATCCTATTTCACCCCTCCACTTT. The J gene is TRBJ1-6, the V gene TRBV5-1; D is unclear. Between the trimmed V and J ends, which lost 2 bases and 9 bases, there was a span of 27 bases. Germline V gene sequence: CDR1 SGHRS, CDR2 YFSETQ. The CDR3 totals 19 residues.

The table lists this clonotype with a few counts. The chain joins TRBV7-2 to TRBJ2-3; 8 bases are a match to TRBD1. With V trimmed by 1 base and J by 4 bases, 1 base remained unmatched. The CDR3 spans 14 residues. Germline assignment: CDR1 SGHTA and CDR2 FQGNSA. Written as DNA, the CDR3 is TGTGCCAGCAGCTTAGTGGACAGGGCAGATACGCAGTATTTT. This encodes CASSLVDRADTQYF.

J is TRBJ1-1 and V is TRBV6-5; D perhaps matches TRBD1 (6 bases). The V end was cut by 2 bases, the J end by 6 bases, with 16 bases between. In germline, CDR1 is MNHEY, CDR2 SVGAGI. The CDR3 totals 15 residues. The CDR3 loop is CASSYTALQGAEAFF. CDR3 DNA sequence: TGTGCCAGCAGTTACACCGCGCTACAGGGTGCTGAAGCTTTCTTT.

This clonotype appeared a few times. The chain carries TRBV6-2 or TRBV6-3 and TRBJ1-1; 10 bases align to TRBD1. CDR3 length equals 12 residues. CDR1 MNHEY and CDR2 SVGEGT come from the germline V gene. V shed 8 bases, J shed 8 bases, and the junction held 5 bases outside the gene matches. In DNA, the CDR3 is TGTGCCAGCCGGGACAGGGGTCCGGAAGCTTTCTTT. Translation gives CASRDRGPEAFF.

The chain uses TRBV7-2 and TRBJ2-3; D possibly corresponds to TRBD2 (7 bases). Trimming took off 8 bases at V and 5 bases at J, with 26 bases between the two ends. Germline V gene data show CDR1 as SGHTA and CDR2 as FQGNSA. CDR3 size: 17 residues. CDR3 protein: CASAPGGPGGERDTQYF. The CDR3 nucleotides are TGTGCCAGCGCCCCCGGGGGGCCCGGGGGCGAAAGAGATACGCAGTATTTT. Full variable domain (rest looked up from reference TRBV7-2 and TRBJ2-3): GAGVSQSPSNKVTEKGKDVELRCDPISGHTALYWYRQSLGQGLEFLIYFQGNSAPDKSGLPSDRFSAERTGGSVSTLTIQRTQQEDSAVYLCASAPGGPGGERDTQYFGPGTRLTVL.

In this sample, this clonotype turned up a few times. The chain joins TRBV7-2 to TRBJ2-3; 7 bases map to TRBD1. CDR3 length: 15 residues. Germline trimming cut 4 bases from V and 5 bases from J; bases unmatched to any gene: 9. Germline lookup yields CDR1 SGHTA and CDR2 FQGNSA. The CDR3 protein is CASSSQTGLGDTQYF. The DNA of the CDR3 is TGTGCCAGCAGCTCGCAGACAGGGTTGGGAGATACGCAGTATTTT.

There are many counts of this clonotype. The chain joins TRBV20-1 to TRBJ1-2; D call uncertain. V was pared by 5 bases and J by 4 bases, with 11 bases between. Germline V gene data show CDR1 as DFQATT and CDR2 as SNEGSKA (reference sequence). This CDR3 comprises 12 residues. CDR3 coding DNA: TGCAGTGCTCCTTTCGAGTCCTATGGCTACACCTTC. Encoded protein: CSAPFESYGYTF.

The J gene is TRBJ1-4, the V gene TRBV20-1, with a tentative D call TRBD1 (6 bases). This CDR3 comprises 15 residues. V was clipped by 0 bases and J by 7 bases, with 15 bases between them. Germline V CDR1 and CDR2: DFQATT, SNEGSKA (reference sequence). CDR3 amino acids: CSARDLGGRREKLFF. CDR3 coding DNA: TGCAGTGCTAGAGATCTTGGGGGGCGGCGTGAAAAACTGTTTTTT.

This clonotype was observed at least ten times. This sequence joins TRBV29-1 and TRBJ2-2; TRBD1 agrees at 9 bases. The CDR3 runs to 14 residues. Germline V gene lookup returns CDR1 SQVTM and CDR2 ANQGSEA. J lost 5 bases, V lost 8 bases, and 9 bases had no gene match. CDR3 loop: CSTRGQGGTGELFF. As DNA, the CDR3 is TGCAGCACAAGGGGACAGGGTGGAACCGGGGAGCTGTTTTTT.

The chain combines TRBV4-1 with TRBJ2-5; TRBD1 or TRBD2 may be the D gene (5 bases each). The CDR3 has 15 amino acids. V was pared by 0 bases and J by 7 bases, with 15 bases between. Germline CDR1 MGHRA, CDR2 YSYEKL. DNA of the CDR3: TGCGCCAGCAGCCAAGAGGGGGACCGCCTTGGGACCCAGTACTTC. It is translated as CASSQEGDRLGTQYF.

The J gene is TRBJ1-1, the V gene TRBV9, with D tentatively TRBD1 (5 bases). The CDR3 totals 15 residues. Germline-derived CDR1 and CDR2 are SGDLS and YYNGEE. Trimming stripped 0 bases from V and 4 bases from J, with 13 bases between. The CDR3 nucleotides are TGTGCCAGCAGCGTAGCTGCGGGGACGGGCACTGAAGCTTTCTTT. Its translation is CASSVAAGTGTEAFF.

This clonotype has more than one count but fewer than ten. The V call is TRBV7-9, the J call TRBJ2-2; 8 positions agree with TRBD2. V shed 7 bases and J 3 bases; nucleotides not matched to a gene: 7. CDR1 SEHNR and CDR2 FQNEAQ come from the germline V gene (reference sequence). The CDR3 sequence is 15 residues long. CDR3 sequence: CASTQREPDTGELFF. CDR3 DNA sequence: TGTGCCAGCACCCAGCGGGAGCCCGACACCGGGGAGCTGTTTTTT.

Ten or more counts support this clonotype. V and J are TRBV20-1 and TRBJ2-5; D is unclear. The germline gives CDR1 DFQATT, CDR2 SNEGSKA (reference sequence). The CDR3 contains 14 residues. Trimming shortened V by 6 bases and J by 2 bases, and 16 bases separated the two germline ends. The CDR3 spells CSAIKSGRQETQYF. The CDR3 nucleotides are TGCAGTGCCATCAAATCGGGCAGGCAAGAGACCCAGTACTTC.

This sequence joins TRBV5-6 and TRBJ1-1; 8 bases map to TRBD1. Germline V gives CDR1 SGHDT, CDR2 YYEEEE. The V and J ends lost 2 bases and 1 base, in that order; junction bases with no gene match: 16. CDR3 length: 19 amino acids. Here the CDR3 DNA reads TGTGCCAGCAGCTTACTCCTCGATGCCCCTGGACAGGGGAACACTGAAGCTTTCTTT. Translating it yields CASSLLLDAPGQGNTEAFF.

The rearrangement uses TRBV7-9 and TRBJ2-7; TRBD1 matches 8 bases. This CDR3 spans 15 amino acids. Germline lookup yields CDR1 SEHNR and CDR2 FQNEAQ (reference sequence). With V trimmed by 6 bases and J by 0 bases, 7 bases remained unmatched. CDR3 sequence: CASRFTGGNSYEQYF. CDR3 coding DNA: TGTGCCAGCAGATTCACAGGGGGAAACTCCTACGAGCAGTACTTC.

This clonotype was seen many times. V is TRBV28 and J is TRBJ2-1; 7 bases align to TRBD1. The ends lost 3 bases at V and 7 bases at J; junction bases unmatched: 3. Germline V gene data show CDR1 as MDHEN and CDR2 as SYDVKM. The CDR3 consists of 13 residues. The CDR3 region has the DNA TGTGCCAGCAGTTTGACACAGGGGAATGAGCAGTTCTTC. Its protein is CASSLTQGNEQFF.

The table lists this clonotype with many counts. The V call is TRBV12-3 or TRBV12-4, the J call TRBJ1-2, with a possible D match to TRBD1 (5 bases). Deletions cut 5 bases from V and 5 bases from J, with 15 bases between. The CDR3 runs to 14 residues. CDR3 nucleotide sequence: TGTGCCAGCAGTGGGCAGGGTGTCGGATATGGCTACACCTTC. Its protein is CASSGQGVGYGYTF.

J is TRBJ1-1 and V is TRBV7-3, with D perhaps matching TRBD1 (6 bases). Germline V gene lookup returns CDR1 SGHTA and CDR2 FQGTGA. Trimming stripped 0 bases from V and 4 bases from J, with 12 bases between. The CDR3 extends over 15 amino acids. CDR3 sequence (DNA): TGTGCCAGCAGCTTAACAGGGGGGGGCATCACTGAAGCTTTCTTT. Its translation is CASSLTGGGITEAFF.

The genes are TRBV7-2 and TRBJ2-7; D possibly corresponds to TRBD2 (5 bases). V dropped 11 bases and J dropped 1 base, with 12 bases sitting between them. Germline V gives CDR1 SGHTA, CDR2 FQGNSA. This CDR3 comprises 12 residues. The CDR3 region is CASPGISYEQYF. The CDR3 coding sequence is TGTGCCTCTCCGGGGATTTCCTACGAGCAGTACTTC.

V usage is TRBV3-1 and J usage is TRBJ2-2; weak D call: TRBD1 (5 bases). Germline CDR1 and CDR2: LGHDT and YNNKEL (reference sequence). CDR3 size: 17 residues. Trimming took off 11 bases at V and 1 base at J, with 23 bases between the two ends. DNA of the CDR3: TGTGCCTTCTGCGGTAACCAGGGCCAGATGAACACCGGGGAGCTGTTTTTT. Residues: CAFCGNQGQMNTGELFF.

The table lists this clonotype with many counts. DNA of the CDR3: TGCGCCAGCTGGGAGCAGAACACTGAAGCTTTCTTT. The encoded protein is CASWEQNTEAFF. The gene calls are TRBV5-1 and TRBJ1-1; D is uncertain. The CDR3 is 12 amino acids. V lost 7 bases, J lost 1 base, and 8 bases lay in between. CDR1 is SGHRS and CDR2 is YFSETQ in the germline V gene.

Note on this clonotype: Sequence at one end of the junction differs from germline and may be a read error. The rearrangement links TRBV20-1 to TRBJ2-1; unclear D gene. Germline lookup yields CDR1 DFQATT and CDR2 SNEGSKA (reference sequence). The CDR3 spans 9 residues. The CDR3 bases are TGCTGTGCCGGGCGGCCTCCGTTCTTC. Protein sequence: CCAGRPPFF.

This clonotype occurred many times. The V and J genes are TRBV9 and TRBJ1-3; D gene unclear. Deletions cut 4 bases from V and 0 bases from J, with 11 bases between. Per the germline V gene, CDR1 is SGDLS and CDR2 is YYNGEE. CDR3 size: 15 residues. CDR3 DNA: TGTGCCAGCAGCCTCCAAGGACTCTCTGGAAACACCATATATTTT. This encodes CASSLQGLSGNTIYF.